These 16 T cell receptor beta chains share one sample of origin, sequenced in a study of response to subunit inactivated influenza vaccine. TCRdb called the RT-PCR reads again in MiXCR, with one record for every CDR3 protein. Of hundreds of thousands of distinct CDR3 sequences in the sample, 7.6% are singletons; the top ten hold 10% to 15%. The input for sequencing was PBMCs from blood, taken less than 30 months after vaccination. All receptors come from a man in his fifties or sixties who received an inactivated influenza vaccine.

This clonotype was observed many times. The chain joins TRBV6-2 or TRBV6-3 to TRBJ2-7; 7 bases match TRBD1. Germline CDR1 is MNHEY and CDR2 is SVGEGT. This CDR3 comprises 17 residues. V shed 2 bases and J 2 bases; nucleotides not matched to a gene: 12. The CDR3 loop reads CASSYRELLTGTYEQYF. The DNA for the CDR3 is TGTGCCAGCAGTTACCGAGAACTCCTGACAGGGACCTACGAGCAGTACTTC.

This clonotype was recorded once. A much bigger clone sits one base away, suggesting this may be a read error. Here the CDR3 omits its conserved ending phenylalanine or tryptophan, so a read error is the likely source. The V gene is TRBV5-1, the J gene TRBJ1-1; D is uncertain. Germline V gene lookup returns CDR1 SGHRS and CDR2 YFSETQ. The CDR3 runs 13 residues. The V gene lost 0 bases and the J gene lost 3 bases, with 6 bases spanning the gap. CDR3 sequence: CASSLVGDTEAFI. The CDR3 DNA follows: TGCGCCAGCAGCTTGGTTGGGGACACTGAAGCTTTCATT.

In its sample, this clonotype was seen a few times. V is TRBV20-1 and J is TRBJ1-5; D uncertain. CDR3 length equals 13 residues. V was trimmed by 5 bases and J by 3 bases, leaving 11 bases between them. CDR1 and CDR2 from the germline V gene are DFQATT and SNEGSKA (reference sequence). CDR3 residues: CSASDTNNQPQHF. In DNA form, the CDR3 reads TGCAGTGCTTCAGACACGAACAATCAGCCCCAGCATTTT.

This clonotype has just a few counts. This chain connects TRBV10-3 to TRBJ2-1; D gene uncertain. Germline lookup yields CDR1 ENHRY and CDR2 SYGVKD. This CDR3 comprises 15 residues. Trimming stripped 7 bases from V and 4 bases from J, with 17 bases between. The CDR3 bases are TGTGCCATCACCCTAGGCCCGCATCTATACAATGAGCAGTTCTTC. Residues: CAITLGPHLYNEQFF.

The chain uses TRBV6-2 or TRBV6-3 and TRBJ1-3, with D unresolved. The germline gives CDR1 MNHEY, CDR2 SVGEGT. CDR3 length: 13 residues. V was pared by 7 bases and J by 3 bases, with 10 bases between. The CDR3 sequence is CASTRSLGNTIYF. The DNA for the CDR3 is TGTGCCAGCACCCGAAGCCTTGGAAACACCATATATTTT.

The chain uses TRBV6-2 or TRBV6-3 and TRBJ1-5; D gene unclear. Per germline, CDR1 MNHEY and CDR2 SVGEGT. Trimming cost V 2 bases and J 2 bases, with 10 bases left between them. The CDR3 is 15 residues long. Here the CDR3 reads CASSYAGGGNQPQHF. The CDR3 DNA is TGTGCCAGCAGTTACGCGGGTGGTGGCAATCAGCCCCAGCATTTT.

This clonotype was detected many times. CDR3 sequence: CSARIGVKNEQFF. CDR3 in DNA: TGCAGCGCACGCATAGGAGTTAAAAATGAGCAGTTCTTC. The chain links TRBV20-1 to TRBJ2-1; D is ambiguous. Germline CDR1 is DFQATT and CDR2 is SNEGSKA (reference sequence). CDR3 length: 13 amino acids.

This clonotype was picked up a small number of times. V usage is TRBV7-2 and J usage is TRBJ2-2; D perhaps matches TRBD2 (6 bases). V was shortened by 4 bases and J by 4 bases, with 7 bases between the two germline ends. Germline V gives CDR1 SGHTA, CDR2 FQGNSA. The CDR3 sequence is 13 residues long. Here the CDR3 reads CASSSGLTGELFF. In DNA, the CDR3 is TGTGCCAGCAGCTCGGGACTCACCGGGGAGCTGTTTTTT.

This clonotype was detected many times. The rearrangement links TRBV24-1 to TRBJ2-2, with D possibly TRBD1 on 6 matching bases. This CDR3 has 14 amino acids. V dropped 4 bases and J dropped 6 bases, with 11 bases sitting between them. Germline CDR1 is KGHDR and CDR2 is SFDVKD. The CDR3 sequence is CATSENRVPGELFF. Here the CDR3 DNA reads TGTGCCACCAGTGAGAACAGGGTCCCCGGGGAGCTGTTTTTT.

This clonotype was observed a handful of times. V usage is TRBV10-3 and J usage is TRBJ1-2; D gene uncertain. This CDR3 spans 15 amino acids. Germline assignment: CDR1 ENHRY and CDR2 SYGVKD. Trimming took 9 bases from V and 4 from J, leaving 21 bases between them. The CDR3 DNA is TGTGCCATTACCGAAGGAGGGCCCCCTCTCTATGGCTACACCTTC. Encoded protein: CAITEGGPPLYGYTF.

V and J are TRBV29-1 and TRBJ1-2; a possible D gene is TRBD1 (6 bases). Trimming removed 3 bases at V and 4 bases at J, with 12 bases between. CDR1 and CDR2 from the germline V gene are SQVTM and ANQGSEA. This CDR3 comprises 13 residues. The CDR3 is CSVEGGGTYGYTF. The CDR3 nucleotides are TGCAGCGTTGAGGGAGGGGGGACCTATGGCTACACCTTC.

The chain uses TRBV25-1 and TRBJ1-2, with TRBD1 matching over 8 bases. The V segment lost 4 bases and the J segment 6 bases; nucleotides outside the gene matches: 7. This CDR3 has 14 amino acids. CDR1 and CDR2 (germline): MGHDK, SYGVNS. The CDR3 protein is CASSAHDRGNGYTF. DNA of the CDR3: TGTGCCAGCAGTGCCCACGACAGGGGCAATGGCTACACCTTC.

CDR3 region: CASSGGVMGEQYF. DNA for the CDR3: TGTGCCAGCAGTGGGGGAGTAATGGGGGAGCAGTACTTC. V gene TRBV7-6 combines with J gene TRBJ2-7, with D possibly being TRBD1 or TRBD2 (5 bases each). The germline V gene encodes CDR1 SGHVS and CDR2 FNYEAQ. The length of the CDR3 is 13 residues. The germline V and J ends were trimmed by 6 bases and 7 bases, with 16 bases remaining between them.

This clonotype has more than one count but fewer than ten. V and J are TRBV12-3 or TRBV12-4 and TRBJ1-5, with D possibly TRBD1 on 6 matching bases. V lost 5 bases, J lost 6 bases, and 14 bases lay in between. This CDR3 is 14 amino acids long. CDR3 bases: TGTGCCAGCAGTAGTAACATAGGGGGTCAGCCCCAGCATTTT. Encoded protein: CASSSNIGGQPQHF.

This clonotype turned up a few times. In DNA form, the CDR3 reads TGTGCCAGCAGCTGGGGACCGTTGAACACTGAAGCTTTCTTT. It is translated as CASSWGPLNTEAFF. The chain employs TRBV6-2 or TRBV6-3 and TRBJ1-1, with TRBD1 as a possible D gene (5 bases). The germline gives CDR1 MNHEY, CDR2 SVGEGT. The CDR3 runs to 14 residues. The ends were cut back, 6 bases at V and 0 bases at J, with 11 bases in the middle.

This clonotype was counted ten times or more. The chain joins TRBV6-1 to TRBJ1-5; 7 bases fit TRBD1. CDR1 and CDR2 from the germline V gene are MNHNS and SASEGT. The CDR3 covers 16 residues. After removal of 4 bases from V and 2 bases from J, the junction contained 8 bases not matched to a gene. The CDR3: CASSVTGVVGNQPQHF. The CDR3 nucleotides are TGTGCCAGCAGTGTAACAGGGGTTGTGGGCAATCAGCCCCAGCATTTT.